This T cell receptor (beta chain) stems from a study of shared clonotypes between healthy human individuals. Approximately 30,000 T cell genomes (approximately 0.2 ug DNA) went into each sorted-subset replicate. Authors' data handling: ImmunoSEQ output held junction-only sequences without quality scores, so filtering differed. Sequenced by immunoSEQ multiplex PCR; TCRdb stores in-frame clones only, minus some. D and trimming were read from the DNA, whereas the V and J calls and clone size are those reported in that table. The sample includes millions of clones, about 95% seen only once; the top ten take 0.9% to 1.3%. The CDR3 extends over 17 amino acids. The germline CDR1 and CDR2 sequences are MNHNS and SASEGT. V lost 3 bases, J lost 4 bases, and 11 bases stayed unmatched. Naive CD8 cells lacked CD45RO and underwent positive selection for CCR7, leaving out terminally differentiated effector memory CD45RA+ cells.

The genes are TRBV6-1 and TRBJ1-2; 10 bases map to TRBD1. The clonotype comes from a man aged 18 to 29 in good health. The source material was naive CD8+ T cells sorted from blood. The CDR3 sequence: CASSEPGRDRGLYGYTF. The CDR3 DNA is TGTGCCAGCAGTGAGCCTGGACGGGACAGGGGCCTCTATGGCTACACCTTC.